One and the same sample provided the 9 T cell receptor beta chains below, sequenced in a study of cytomegalovirus exposure and HLA in healthy donors. The PCR employed 60 Vbeta primers together with 13 Jbeta primers. TCRdb's table, derived via immunoSEQ multiplex PCR, lists solely in-frame clones and lacks some. The data contain about 70,000 clones, 70% to 90% of them singletons. Sequences were obtained from PBMCs. These TCRs come from a woman in her 30s in good health and CMV-seronegative.

CDR3 nucleotide sequence: TGTGCCAGCATGGGGGGAGGGCACACCGGGGAGCTGTTTTTT. This codes for CASMGGGHTGELFF. The chain employs TRBV2 and TRBJ2-2, with 7 bases identical to TRBD2. This CDR3 has 14 amino acids. Germline assignment: CDR1 SNHLY and CDR2 FYNNEI. V was clipped by 7 bases and J by 3 bases; unmatched bases: 5.

The V call is TRBV19, the J call TRBJ2-7; 8 positions agree with TRBD2. Losses at the gene ends were 5 bases for V and 6 bases for J; bases not matched to a gene: 12. The length of the CDR3 is 15 residues. CDR1 is LNHDA and CDR2 is SQIVND in the germline V gene (reference sequence). The CDR3 DNA reads TGTGCCAGTAGTTCCGGACTAGCTGGTTTGAGCGAGCAGTACTTC. Translation: CASSSGLAGLSEQYF.

The chain couples TRBV6-6 to TRBJ2-5, with D possibly being TRBD1 (6 bases). Germline lookup yields CDR1 MNHNY and CDR2 SVGAGI (reference sequence). The CDR3 is made up of 13 amino acids. V lost 3 bases, J lost 3 bases, and 8 bases lay in between. The CDR3 loop reads CASSYRTEETQYF. CDR3 bases: TGTGCCAGCAGTTATAGGACAGAAGAGACCCAGTACTTC.

V and J are TRBV27 and TRBJ1-2, with D tentatively TRBD1 (6 bases). Germline V lookup: CDR1 MNHEY, CDR2 SMNVEV (reference sequence). Trimming took off 2 bases at V and 2 bases at J, with 9 bases between the two ends. This CDR3 spans 14 amino acids. CDR3 protein: CASSLRQGNYGYTF. DNA of the CDR3: TGTGCCAGCAGTTTAAGGCAGGGGAACTATGGCTACACCTTC.

V and J are TRBV5-1 and TRBJ2-1, with 11 positions matching TRBD2. There are 14 residues in the CDR3. The germline V gene has CDR1 SGHRS and CDR2 YFSETQ. The J segment lost 5 bases and the V segment lost 5 bases, leaving 3 bases of the junction unmatched. Written as DNA, the CDR3 is TGCGCCAGCAGAGGGACTAGCGGACACAATGAGCAGTTCTTC. Translating gives CASRGTSGHNEQFF.

The table lists this clone with a few counts. V is TRBV7-9 and J is TRBJ1-1; the match to TRBD1 covers 10 bases. The CDR3 is 15 residues long. Per the germline V gene, CDR1 is SEHNR and CDR2 is FQNEAQ (reference sequence). V dropped 5 bases and J dropped 0; count of bases not matched to a gene: 3. The CDR3 sequence is CASSAGQGLNTEAFF. In DNA, the CDR3 is TGTGCCAGCAGCGCGGGACAGGGGTTGAACACTGAAGCTTTCTTT.

The V and J genes are TRBV11-3 and TRBJ1-2; the D gene is possibly TRBD1 (6 bases). V shed 5 bases and J shed 0 bases, with 13 bases lying between them. This CDR3 contains 15 residues. In germline, CDR1 is SGHNT, CDR2 YENEEA. CDR3 sequence (DNA): TGTGCCAGCAGCCAACCCGGGACATCTAACTATGGCTACACCTTC. It yields the protein CASSQPGTSNYGYTF. The full variable domain, rest sourced from reference TRBV11-3 and TRBJ1-2, is EAGVVQSPRYKIIEKKQPVAFWCNPISGHNTLYWYLQNLGQGPELLIRYENEEAVDDSQLPKDRFSAERLKGVDSTLKIQPAELGDSAVYLCASSQPGTSNYGYTFGSGTRLTVV.

V gene TRBV19 combines with J gene TRBJ2-5; TRBD2 agrees at 11 bases. V gave up 4 bases and J gave up 1 base; unmatched junction bases: 2. The CDR3 sequence is 15 residues long. The germline V gene has CDR1 LNHDA and CDR2 SQIVND (reference sequence). The CDR3 loop reads CASSRLAGLQETQYF. The DNA of the CDR3 is TGTGCCAGTAGTAGACTAGCGGGGCTCCAAGAGACCCAGTACTTC.

The DNA for the CDR3 is TGTGCCAGCAGTCGTCCAGGGTATCAAGAAAAACTGTTTTTT. Protein sequence: CASSRPGYQEKLFF. V is TRBV11-3 and J is TRBJ1-4; tentatively, D is TRBD1 (5 bases). V was cut by 6 bases and J by 8 bases, with 16 bases left in between. This CDR3 comprises 14 residues. The germline CDR1 and CDR2 sequences are SGHNT and YENEEA.